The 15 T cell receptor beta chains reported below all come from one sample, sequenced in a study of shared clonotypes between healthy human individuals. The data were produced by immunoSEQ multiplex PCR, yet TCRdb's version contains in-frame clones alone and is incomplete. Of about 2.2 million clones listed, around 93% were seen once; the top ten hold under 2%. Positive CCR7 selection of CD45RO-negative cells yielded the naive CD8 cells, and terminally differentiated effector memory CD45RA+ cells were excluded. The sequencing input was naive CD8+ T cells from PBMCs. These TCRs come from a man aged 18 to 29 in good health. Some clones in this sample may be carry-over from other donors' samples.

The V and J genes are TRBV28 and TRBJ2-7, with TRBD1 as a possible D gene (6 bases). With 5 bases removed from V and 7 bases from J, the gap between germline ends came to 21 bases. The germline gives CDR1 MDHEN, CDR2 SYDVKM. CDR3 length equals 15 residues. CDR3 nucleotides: TGTGCCAGCAGTAGCAACCACAGGGACCTAGGGGAGCAGTACTTC. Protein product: CASSSNHRDLGEQYF.

In nucleotides, the CDR3 is TGTGCCAGTACTGTTCAGTGGGGGGGCCATGGCTACACCTTC. It is translated as CASTVQWGGHGYTF. The chain is built from TRBV19 and TRBJ1-2, with D perhaps matching TRBD1 (6 bases). Trimming shortened V by 7 bases and J by 6 bases, and 18 bases separated the two germline ends. This CDR3 is 14 amino acids long. Germline V gene data show CDR1 as LNHDA and CDR2 as SQIVND (reference sequence).

The CDR3 coding sequence is TGTGCCAGCAGCTCTAGGGCGGGCTACGAGCAGTACTTC. The encoded protein is CASSSRAGYEQYF. This rearrangement joins TRBV11-2 to TRBJ2-7; D is possibly TRBD2 (5 bases). In germline, CDR1 is SGHAT, CDR2 FQNNGV. This CDR3 comprises 13 residues. Deletions cut 4 bases from V and 3 bases from J, with 10 bases between.

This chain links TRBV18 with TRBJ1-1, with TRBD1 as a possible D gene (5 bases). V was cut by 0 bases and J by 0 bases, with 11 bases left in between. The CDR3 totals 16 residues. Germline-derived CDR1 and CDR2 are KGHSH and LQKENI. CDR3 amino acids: CASSPPGLTMNTEAFF. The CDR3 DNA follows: TGTGCCAGCTCACCACCGGGACTTACCATGAACACTGAAGCTTTCTTT.

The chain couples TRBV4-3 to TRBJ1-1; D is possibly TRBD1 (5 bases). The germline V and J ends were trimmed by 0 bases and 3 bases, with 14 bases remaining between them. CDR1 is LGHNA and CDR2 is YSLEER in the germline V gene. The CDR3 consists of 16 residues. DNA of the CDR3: TGCGCCAGCAGCCAAGATATGGGGACGGTGGACACTGAAGCTTTCTTT. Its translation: CASSQDMGTVDTEAFF.

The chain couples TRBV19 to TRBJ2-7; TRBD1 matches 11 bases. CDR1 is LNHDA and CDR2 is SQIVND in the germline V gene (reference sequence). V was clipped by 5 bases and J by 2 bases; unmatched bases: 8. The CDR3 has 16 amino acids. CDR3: CASSSKDRGRPYEQYF. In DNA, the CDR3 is TGTGCCAGTAGTTCCAAGGACAGGGGGCGTCCCTACGAGCAGTACTTC.

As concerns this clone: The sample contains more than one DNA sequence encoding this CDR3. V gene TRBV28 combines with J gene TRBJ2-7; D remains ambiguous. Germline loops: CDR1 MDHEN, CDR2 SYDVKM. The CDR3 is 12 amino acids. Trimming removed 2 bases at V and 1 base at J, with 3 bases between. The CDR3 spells CASSLVSYEQYF. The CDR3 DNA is TGTGCCAGCAGTTTAGTGTCCTACGAGCAGTACTTC.

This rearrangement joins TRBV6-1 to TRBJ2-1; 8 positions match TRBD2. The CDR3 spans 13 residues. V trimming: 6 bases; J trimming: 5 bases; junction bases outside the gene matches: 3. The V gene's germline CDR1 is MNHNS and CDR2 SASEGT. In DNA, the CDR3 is TGTGCCAGCAGACTTAGCGGGGACAATGAGCAGTTCTTC. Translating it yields CASRLSGDNEQFF.

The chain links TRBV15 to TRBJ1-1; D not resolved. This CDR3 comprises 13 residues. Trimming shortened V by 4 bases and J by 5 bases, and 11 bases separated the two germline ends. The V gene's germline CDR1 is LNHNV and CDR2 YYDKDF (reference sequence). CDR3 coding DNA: TGTGCCACCAGCACCCCCTGGGGTACTGAAGCTTTCTTT. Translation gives CATSTPWGTEAFF.

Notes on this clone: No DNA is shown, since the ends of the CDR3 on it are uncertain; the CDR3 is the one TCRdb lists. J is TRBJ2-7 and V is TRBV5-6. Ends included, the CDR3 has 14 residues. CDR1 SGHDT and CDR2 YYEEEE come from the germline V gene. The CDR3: CASSFGPGSYEQYF.

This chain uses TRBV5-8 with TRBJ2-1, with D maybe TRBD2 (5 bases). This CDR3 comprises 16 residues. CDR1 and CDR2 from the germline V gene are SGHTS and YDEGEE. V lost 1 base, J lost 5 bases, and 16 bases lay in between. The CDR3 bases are TGTGCCAGCAGCTTGAGTAGCGTTTGGTACCACAATGAGCAGTTCTTC. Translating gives CASSLSSVWYHNEQFF.

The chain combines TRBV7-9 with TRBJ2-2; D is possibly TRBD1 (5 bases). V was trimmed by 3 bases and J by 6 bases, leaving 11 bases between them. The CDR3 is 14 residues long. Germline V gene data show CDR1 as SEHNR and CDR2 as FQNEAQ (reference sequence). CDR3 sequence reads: CASSLAGPAGELFF. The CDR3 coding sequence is TGTGCCAGCAGCTTGGCAGGGCCGGCCGGGGAGCTGTTTTTT.

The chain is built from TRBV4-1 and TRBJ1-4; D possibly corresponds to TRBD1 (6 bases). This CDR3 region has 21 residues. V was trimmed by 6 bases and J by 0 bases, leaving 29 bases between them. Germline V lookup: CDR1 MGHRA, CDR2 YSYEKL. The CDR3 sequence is CASRYRPETGGVEATNEKLFF. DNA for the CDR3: TGCGCCAGCAGATATCGACCCGAGACAGGCGGAGTTGAAGCAACTAATGAAAAACTGTTTTTT.

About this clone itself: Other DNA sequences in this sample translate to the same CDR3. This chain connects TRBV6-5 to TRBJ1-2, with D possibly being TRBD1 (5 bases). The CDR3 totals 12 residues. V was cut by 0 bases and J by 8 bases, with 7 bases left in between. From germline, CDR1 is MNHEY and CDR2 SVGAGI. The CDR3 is CASSYSGGGYTF. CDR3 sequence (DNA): TGTGCCAGCAGTTACTCCGGGGGGGGCTACACCTTC.

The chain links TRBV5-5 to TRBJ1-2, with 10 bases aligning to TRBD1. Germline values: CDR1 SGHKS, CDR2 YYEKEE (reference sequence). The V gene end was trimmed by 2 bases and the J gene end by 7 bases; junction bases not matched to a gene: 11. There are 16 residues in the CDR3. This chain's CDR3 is CASSLSGQGPLFGYTF. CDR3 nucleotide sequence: TGTGCCAGCAGCTTATCGGGACAGGGGCCGCTATTTGGCTACACCTTC.